The 24 T cell receptor beta chains listed next were all sequenced from one sample in a study of blood T cell repertoires in COVID-19 (TCRdb year 2020). Library generation was performed with the immunoSEQ multiplex PCR assay. The clones in this table, taken by TCRdb from immuneACCESS, are in-frame only. Not every clone is retained; where verified, under half of the shortfall comes from an unresolved V gene, and the cause of the rest is unknown. The sample data list about 280,000 clones, and 85% to 90% of these were observed just once. Over 3.5% of the sample comes from the top ten. Sequenced sample: PBMCs or T cells enriched from blood (not recorded which). The source is a woman in her 30s with acute COVID-19.

A single count supports this clone. The genes are TRBV19 and TRBJ1-1; D unclear. The CDR3 is 15 amino acids. Germline lookup yields CDR1 LNHDA and CDR2 SQIVND (reference sequence). V shed 3 bases and J shed 4 bases, with 15 bases lying between them. The CDR3 loop is CASSIQPGMGTEAFF. Written as DNA, the CDR3 is TGTGCCAGTAGTATCCAACCGGGGATGGGCACTGAAGCTTTCTTT.

The gene calls are TRBV9 and TRBJ2-3; 7 bases match TRBD2. Unmatched junction bases numbered 2, after V lost 1 base and J lost 0 bases. The germline V gene encodes CDR1 SGDLS and CDR2 YYNGEE. CDR3 size: 15 residues. CDR3 region: CASSVTSASTDTQYF. The CDR3 nucleotides are TGTGCCAGCAGCGTAACTAGCGCTAGCACAGATACGCAGTATTTT.

J is TRBJ2-7 and V is TRBV12-3 or TRBV12-4; TRBD1 agrees at 8 bases. The CDR3 totals 13 residues. V dropped 6 bases and J dropped 5; count of bases not matched to a gene: 6. The CDR3 DNA sequence: TGTGCCAGCAGCTTGACAGGGGCCCACGAGCAGTACTTC. This codes for CASSLTGAHEQYF.

The rearrangement links TRBV28 to TRBJ1-4; weak D call: TRBD1 (6 bases). This CDR3 is 16 amino acids long. Trimming removed 7 bases at V and 2 bases at J, with 17 bases between. The V gene's germline CDR1 is MDHEN and CDR2 SYDVKM. The CDR3 nucleotides are TGTGCCAGCACCCTTGGAAGGGGGGGGACTAATGAAAAACTGTTTTTT. Its protein is CASTLGRGGTNEKLFF.

The chain joins TRBV28 to TRBJ1-2, with D possibly being TRBD1 (6 bases). Trimming left V 5 bases short and J 3 bases short, with 13 bases between. The CDR3 has 14 residues. Germline values: CDR1 MDHEN, CDR2 SYDVKM. The CDR3: CASSRPGHDYGYTF. CDR3 nucleotides: TGTGCCAGCAGTCGACCGGGACACGACTATGGCTACACCTTC.

The V and J genes are TRBV6-5 and TRBJ2-7, with D possibly being TRBD2 (5 bases). This CDR3 comprises 13 residues. V lost 7 bases and J lost 2, with 12 bases in between. The germline V gene has CDR1 MNHEY and CDR2 SVGAGI. The DNA for the CDR3 is TGTGCCAGCACGGAGGACTTGACCTACGAGCAGTACTTC. Its translation: CASTEDLTYEQYF.

The chain has TRBV7-3 and TRBJ2-1; D is unclear. The germline V gene has CDR1 SGHTA and CDR2 FQGTGA. With 5 bases removed from V and 10 bases from J, the gap between germline ends came to 21 bases. The CDR3 is 15 amino acids. The CDR3 region has the DNA TGTGCCAGCAGCCGCGAGGAGACCATACAATGGGAGCAGTTCTTC. It is translated as CASSREETIQWEQFF.

CDR3: CASMDRRVEKLFF. DNA of the CDR3: TGTGCCAGCATGGACAGGCGTGTTGAAAAACTGTTTTTT. The V call is TRBV28, the J call TRBJ1-4; 7 bases match TRBD1. Trimming took 7 bases from V and 7 from J; bases not matched to a gene: 6. The CDR3 has 13 residues. The V gene's germline CDR1 is MDHEN and CDR2 SYDVKM.

The chain joins TRBV3-1 (or the pseudogene TRBV3-2) to TRBJ1-2; D is undetermined. Germline CDR1 LGHDT, CDR2 YNNKEL (reference sequence). Trimming removed 0 bases at V and 7 bases at J, with 18 bases between. The CDR3 is made up of 16 amino acids. CDR3 bases: TGTGCCAGCAGCCAAGATGCCGCGCGCGGGTCCTCTGGCTACACCTTC. This encodes CASSQDAARGSSGYTF.

This chain joins TRBV28 and TRBJ2-7; 10 positions match TRBD2. The CDR3 length is 15 residues. Germline CDR1 is MDHEN and CDR2 is SYDVKM. V was clipped by 2 bases and J by 4 bases; unmatched bases: 5. CDR3 DNA: TGTGCCAGCAGTTTACTAGCGGGAGTTCAATACGAGCAGTACTTC. It is translated as CASSLLAGVQYEQYF.

The genes are TRBV3-1 (or the pseudogene TRBV3-2) and TRBJ2-7, with 9 bases lining up with TRBD1. CDR1 is LGHDT and CDR2 is YNNKEL in the germline V gene (reference sequence). The length of the CDR3 is 14 residues. Germline trimming cut 4 bases from V and 6 bases from J; bases unmatched to any gene: 7. The CDR3 bases are TGTGCCAGCAGCCCAGGGACAGGGAGAGCCGAGCAGTACTTC. Its protein is CASSPGTGRAEQYF.

This chain connects TRBV27 to TRBJ2-7, with 9 bases lining up with TRBD2. With V trimmed by 8 bases and J by 6 bases, 5 bases remained unmatched. CDR3 length: 12 amino acids. Germline lookup yields CDR1 MNHEY and CDR2 SMNVEV (reference sequence). As DNA, the CDR3 is TGTGCCAGCTCTAGCGGGATCCTCGAGCAGTACTTC. It codes for CASSSGILEQYF.

This clone is a singleton in its sample. The chain joins TRBV27 to TRBJ2-3, with TRBD2 identical over 11 bases. Germline V lookup: CDR1 MNHEY, CDR2 SMNVEV (reference sequence). The CDR3 has 17 residues. V lost 3 bases and J lost 5; bases outside the gene matches: 10. The CDR3 loop is CASSLGPTSGSVDTQYF. Here the CDR3 DNA reads TGTGCCAGCAGTTTGGGCCCCACTAGCGGGAGTGTAGATACGCAGTATTTT.

For this clone: In the same sample, other DNA sequences code for this CDR3. The chain employs TRBV28 and TRBJ1-5; D gene unclear. Germline V gene lookup returns CDR1 MDHEN and CDR2 SYDVKM. V was trimmed by 6 bases and J by 4 bases, leaving 10 bases between them. The CDR3 consists of 13 residues. The CDR3 bases are TGTGCCAGCAGCCCGACGGGGAATCAGCCCCAGCATTTT. It encodes CASSPTGNQPQHF.

The J gene is TRBJ2-5, the V gene TRBV5-5; TRBD2 is a possible D gene (6 bases). V lost 0 bases and J lost 5, with 17 bases in between. In germline, CDR1 is SGHKS, CDR2 YYEKEE (reference sequence). The CDR3 totals 16 residues. CDR3 in amino acids: CASSLATGTVSETQYF. The CDR3, as DNA: TGTGCCAGCAGCTTGGCTACCGGGACTGTGAGCGAGACCCAGTACTTC.

The chain couples TRBV10-3 to TRBJ2-1; D is possibly TRBD1 (6 bases). Germline V gives CDR1 ENHRY, CDR2 SYGVKD. The CDR3 runs 12 residues. V lost 7 bases and J 8 bases, leaving 12 bases between the germline ends. The CDR3 region has the DNA TGTGCCATCAACCGCAGGGGCGATGAGCAGTTCTTC. Translated, it gives CAINRRGDEQFF.

V and J are TRBV7-6 and TRBJ2-7; D possibly corresponds to TRBD1 (7 bases). The V and J ends lost 3 bases and 7 bases respectively, with 10 bases between them. CDR1 and CDR2 (germline): SGHVS, FNYEAQ. The CDR3 totals 12 residues. The CDR3 here is CASSLEGAEQYF. The CDR3 region has the DNA TGTGCCAGCAGCTTGGAGGGGGCAGAGCAGTACTTC.

The V call is TRBV7-9, the J call TRBJ2-2; tentative D call: TRBD1 (6 bases). The V gene lost 5 bases and the J gene lost 6 bases, with 10 bases spanning the gap. Germline assignment: CDR1 SEHNR and CDR2 FQNEAQ (reference sequence). This CDR3 is built from 13 residues. This CDR3 is CASSPGQSGELFF. CDR3 bases: TGTGCCAGCAGCCCAGGACAGTCCGGGGAGCTGTTTTTT. Full variable domain (missing parts from reference TRBV7-9 and TRBJ2-2): DTGVSQNPRHKITKRGQNVTFRCDPISEHNRLYWYRQTLGQGPEFLTYFQNEAQLEKSRLLSDRFSAERPKGSFSTLEIQRTEQGDSAMYLCASSPGQSGELFFGEGSRLTVL.

The rearrangement links TRBV27 to TRBJ2-1, with 9 bases that match TRBD1. V trimming: 5 bases; J trimming: 7 bases; junction bases outside the gene matches: 15. The germline gives CDR1 MNHEY, CDR2 SMNVEV (reference sequence). The CDR3 is 17 amino acids. The CDR3 region has the DNA TGTGCCAGCAGTCCCTTCCCCCCCATGGACAGGGGTAATGAGCAGTTCTTC. Translating it yields CASSPFPPMDRGNEQFF.

The gene calls are TRBV10-3 and TRBJ2-7; TRBD2 agrees at 7 bases. CDR3 size: 16 residues. From germline, CDR1 is ENHRY and CDR2 SYGVKD. J lost 0 bases, V lost 4 bases, and 9 bases had no gene match. The CDR3 nucleotides read TGTGCCATCAGTGCCTTGGGCGGGAGCAACTCCTACGAGCAGTACTTC. The encoded protein is CAISALGGSNSYEQYF.

The chain has TRBV25-1 and TRBJ2-2; no reliable D call. From germline, CDR1 is MGHDK and CDR2 SYGVNS. Between the trimmed V and J ends, which lost 2 bases and 6 bases, there was a span of 10 bases. The CDR3 runs 14 residues. The CDR3 loop is CASSEISRAGELFF. CDR3 nucleotide sequence: TGTGCCAGCAGTGAAATCTCACGCGCCGGGGAGCTGTTTTTT.

The J gene is TRBJ1-5, the V gene TRBV4-1; D is perhaps TRBD1 (6 bases). V was cut by 1 base and J by 1 base, with 8 bases left in between. This CDR3 region has 15 residues. Germline values: CDR1 MGHRA, CDR2 YSYEKL. Written as DNA, the CDR3 is TGCGCCAGCAGCCAAGCCGGGACAAGCAATCAGCCCCAGCATTTT. Amino acid sequence: CASSQAGTSNQPQHF.

The genes are TRBV6-5 and TRBJ2-5; weak D call: TRBD2 (6 bases). Germline lookup yields CDR1 MNHEY and CDR2 SVGAGI. The V and J ends lost 4 bases and 3 bases respectively, with 12 bases between them. The CDR3 runs to 14 residues. The CDR3 is CASSSVTGEETQYF. The DNA of the CDR3 is TGTGCCAGCAGTTCGGTGACGGGAGAAGAGACCCAGTACTTC.

The rearrangement uses TRBV2 and TRBJ2-2; D may be TRBD2 (6 bases). The CDR3 has 17 residues. Trimming took off 7 bases at V and 11 bases at J, with 29 bases between the two ends. CDR1 is SNHLY and CDR2 is FYNNEI in the germline V gene. The CDR3 loop reads CASTTMGSGPQTGELFF. The CDR3 DNA follows: TGTGCCAGCACTACGATGGGGAGCGGGCCCCAAACAGGAGAGCTGTTTTTT.